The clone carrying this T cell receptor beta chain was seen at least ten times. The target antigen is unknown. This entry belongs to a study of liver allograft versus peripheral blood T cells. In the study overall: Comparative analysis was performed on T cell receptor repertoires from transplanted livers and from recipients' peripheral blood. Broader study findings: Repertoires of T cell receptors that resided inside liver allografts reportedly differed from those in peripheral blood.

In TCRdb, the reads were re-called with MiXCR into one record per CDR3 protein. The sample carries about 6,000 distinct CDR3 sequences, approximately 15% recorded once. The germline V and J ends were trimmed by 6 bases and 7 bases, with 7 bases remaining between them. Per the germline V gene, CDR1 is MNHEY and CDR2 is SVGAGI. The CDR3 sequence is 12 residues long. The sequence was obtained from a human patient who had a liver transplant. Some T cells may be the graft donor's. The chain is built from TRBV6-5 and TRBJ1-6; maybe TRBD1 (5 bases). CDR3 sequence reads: CASSRQNSPLHF. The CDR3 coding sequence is TGTGCCAGCAGCCGACAGAATTCACCCCTCCACTTT.